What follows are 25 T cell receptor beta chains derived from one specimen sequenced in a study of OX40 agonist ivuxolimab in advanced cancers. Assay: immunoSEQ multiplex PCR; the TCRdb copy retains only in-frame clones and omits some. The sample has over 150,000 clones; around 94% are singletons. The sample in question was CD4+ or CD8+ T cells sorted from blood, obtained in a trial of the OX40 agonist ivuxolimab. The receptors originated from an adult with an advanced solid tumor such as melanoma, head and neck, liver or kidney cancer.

This chain's CDR3 is CASSVGLAGGNEQFF. For the CDR3, the DNA is TGTGCCAGCAGCGTAGGGCTAGCGGGGGGTAATGAGCAGTTCTTC. The chain carries TRBV9 and TRBJ2-1; 11 bases are a match to TRBD2. Germline CDR1 reads SGDLS; CDR2 reads YYNGEE. Trimming took 0 bases from V and 7 from J; bases not matched to a gene: 3. There are 15 residues in the CDR3.

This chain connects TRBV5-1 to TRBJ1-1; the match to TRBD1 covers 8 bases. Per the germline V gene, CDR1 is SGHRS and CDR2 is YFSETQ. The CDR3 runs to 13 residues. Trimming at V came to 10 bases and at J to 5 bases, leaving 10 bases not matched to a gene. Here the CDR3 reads CASETGGGTEAFF. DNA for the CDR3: TGCGCCTCCGAAACAGGGGGTGGTACTGAAGCTTTCTTT.

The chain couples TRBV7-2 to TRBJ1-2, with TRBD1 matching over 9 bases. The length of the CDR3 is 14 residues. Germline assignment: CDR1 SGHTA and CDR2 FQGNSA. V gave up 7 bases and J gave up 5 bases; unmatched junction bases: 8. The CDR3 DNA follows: TGTGCCAGCACCCGGACAGGGGATGGGTATGGCTACACCTTC. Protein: CASTRTGDGYGYTF.

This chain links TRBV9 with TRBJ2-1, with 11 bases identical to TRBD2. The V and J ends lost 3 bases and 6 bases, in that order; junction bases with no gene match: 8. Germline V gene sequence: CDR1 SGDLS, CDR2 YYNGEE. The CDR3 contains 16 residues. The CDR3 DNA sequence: TGTGCCAGCAGCGAGAGTCTAGCGGGGGGAACCAATGAGCAGTTCTTC. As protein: CASSESLAGGTNEQFF.

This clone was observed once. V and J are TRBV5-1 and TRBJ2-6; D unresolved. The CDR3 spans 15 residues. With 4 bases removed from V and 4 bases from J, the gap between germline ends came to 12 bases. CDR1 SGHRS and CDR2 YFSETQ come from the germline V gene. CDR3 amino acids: CASSPAPGGANVLTF. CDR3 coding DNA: TGCGCCAGCAGCCCGGCCCCCGGCGGGGCCAACGTCCTGACTTTC.

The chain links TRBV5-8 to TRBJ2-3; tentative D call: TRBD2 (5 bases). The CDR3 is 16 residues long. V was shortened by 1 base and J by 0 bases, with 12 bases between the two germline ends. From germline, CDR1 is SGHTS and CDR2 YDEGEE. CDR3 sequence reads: CASSLRTSHSTDTQYF. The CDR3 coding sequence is TGTGCCAGCAGCTTGCGGACTTCCCATAGCACAGATACGCAGTATTTT. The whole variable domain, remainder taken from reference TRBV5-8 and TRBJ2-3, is EAGVTQSPTHLIKTRGQQATLRCSPISGHTSVYWYQQALGLGLQFLLWYDEGEERNRGNFPPRFSGRQFPNYSSELNVNALELEDSALYLCASSLRTSHSTDTQYFGPGTRLTVL.

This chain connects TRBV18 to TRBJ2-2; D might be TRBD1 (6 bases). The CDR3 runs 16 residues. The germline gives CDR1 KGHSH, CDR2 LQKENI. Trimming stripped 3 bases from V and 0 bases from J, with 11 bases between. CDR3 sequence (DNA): TGTGCCAGCTCACCGGTGGCAGGGGCGAACACCGGGGAGCTGTTTTTT. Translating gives CASSPVAGANTGELFF.

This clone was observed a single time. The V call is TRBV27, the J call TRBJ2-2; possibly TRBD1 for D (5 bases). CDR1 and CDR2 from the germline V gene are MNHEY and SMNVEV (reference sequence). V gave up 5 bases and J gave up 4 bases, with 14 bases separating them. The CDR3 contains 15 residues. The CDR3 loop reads CASSPQGRATGELFF. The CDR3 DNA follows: TGTGCCAGCAGTCCGCAGGGCAGAGCCACCGGGGAGCTGTTTTTT.

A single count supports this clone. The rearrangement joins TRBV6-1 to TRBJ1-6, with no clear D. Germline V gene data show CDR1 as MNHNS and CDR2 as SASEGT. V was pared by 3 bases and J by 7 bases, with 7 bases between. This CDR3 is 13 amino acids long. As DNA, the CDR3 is TGTGCCAGCAGTGAGCGGGAAAATTCACCCCTCCACTTT. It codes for CASSERENSPLHF.

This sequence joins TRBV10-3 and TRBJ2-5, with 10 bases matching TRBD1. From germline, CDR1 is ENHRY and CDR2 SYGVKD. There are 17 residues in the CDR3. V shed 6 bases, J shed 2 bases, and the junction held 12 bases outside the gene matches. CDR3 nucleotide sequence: TGTGCCATCAGCTCCGGGACAGGGGTGGCTATTCAAGAGACCCAGTACTTC. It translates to CAISSGTGVAIQETQYF.

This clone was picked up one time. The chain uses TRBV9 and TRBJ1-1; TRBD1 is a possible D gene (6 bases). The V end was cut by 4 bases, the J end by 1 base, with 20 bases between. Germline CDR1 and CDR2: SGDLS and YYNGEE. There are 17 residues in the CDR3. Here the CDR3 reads CASSPLRGRLENTEAFF. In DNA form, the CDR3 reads TGTGCCAGCAGCCCCCTCCGGGGGCGCTTGGAGAACACTGAAGCTTTCTTT.

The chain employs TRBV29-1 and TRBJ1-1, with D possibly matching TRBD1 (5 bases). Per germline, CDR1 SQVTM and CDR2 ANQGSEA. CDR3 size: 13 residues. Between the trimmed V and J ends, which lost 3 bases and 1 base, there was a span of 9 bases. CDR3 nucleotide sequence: TGCAGCGTTGAGCCGACAGCGAACACTGAAGCTTTCTTT. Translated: CSVEPTANTEAFF. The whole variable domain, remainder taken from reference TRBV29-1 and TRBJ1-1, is SAVISQKPSRDICQRGTSLTIQCQVDSQVTMMFWYRQQPGQSLTLIATANQGSEATYESGFVIDKFPISRPNLTFSTLTVSNMSPEDSSIYLCSVEPTANTEAFFGQGTRLTVV.

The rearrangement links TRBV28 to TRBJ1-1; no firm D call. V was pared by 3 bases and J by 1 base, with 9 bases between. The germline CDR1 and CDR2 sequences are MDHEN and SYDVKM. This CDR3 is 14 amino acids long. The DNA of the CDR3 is TGTGCCAGCAGTTTCTGGGCCGAGAACACTGAAGCTTTCTTT. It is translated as CASSFWAENTEAFF.

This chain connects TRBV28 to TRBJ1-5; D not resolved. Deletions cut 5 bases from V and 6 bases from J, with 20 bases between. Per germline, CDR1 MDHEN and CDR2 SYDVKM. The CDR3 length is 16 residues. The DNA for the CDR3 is TGTGCCAGCAGTCCCCGAAACTACAGTTTAAGTCAGCCCCAGCATTTT. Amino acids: CASSPRNYSLSQPQHF.

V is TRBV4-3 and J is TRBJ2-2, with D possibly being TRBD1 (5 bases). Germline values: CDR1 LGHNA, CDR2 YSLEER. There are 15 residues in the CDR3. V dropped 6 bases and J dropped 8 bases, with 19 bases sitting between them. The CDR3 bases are TGCGCCAGCAGATACGCGAAGGGGTTGCGAGGGGAGCTGTTTTTT. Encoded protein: CASRYAKGLRGELFF.

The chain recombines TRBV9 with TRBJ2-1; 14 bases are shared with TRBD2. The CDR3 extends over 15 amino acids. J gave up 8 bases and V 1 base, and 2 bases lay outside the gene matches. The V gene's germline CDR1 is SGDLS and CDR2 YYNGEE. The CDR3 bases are TGTGCCAGCAGCGTATCGGGACTAGCGGGAGATGAGCAGTTCTTC. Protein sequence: CASSVSGLAGDEQFF.

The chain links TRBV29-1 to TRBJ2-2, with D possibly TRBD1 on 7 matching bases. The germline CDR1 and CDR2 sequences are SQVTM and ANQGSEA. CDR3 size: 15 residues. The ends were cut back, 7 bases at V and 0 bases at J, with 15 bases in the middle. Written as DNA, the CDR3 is TGCAGCGCCCGAGGGGGGACAGCGAACACCGGGGAGCTGTTTTTT. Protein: CSARGGTANTGELFF.

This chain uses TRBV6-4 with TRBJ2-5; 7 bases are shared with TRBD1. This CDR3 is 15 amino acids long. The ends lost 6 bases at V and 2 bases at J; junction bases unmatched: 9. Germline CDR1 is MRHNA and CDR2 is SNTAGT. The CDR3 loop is CASRPAGTAQETQYF. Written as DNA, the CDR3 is TGTGCCAGCAGGCCCGCCGGGACAGCTCAAGAGACCCAGTACTTC.

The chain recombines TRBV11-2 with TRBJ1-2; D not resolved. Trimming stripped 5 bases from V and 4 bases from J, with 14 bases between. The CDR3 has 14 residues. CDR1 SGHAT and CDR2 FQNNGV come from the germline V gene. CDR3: CASSRQRVGYGYTF. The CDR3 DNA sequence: TGTGCCAGCAGCCGGCAGAGGGTGGGCTATGGCTACACCTTC.

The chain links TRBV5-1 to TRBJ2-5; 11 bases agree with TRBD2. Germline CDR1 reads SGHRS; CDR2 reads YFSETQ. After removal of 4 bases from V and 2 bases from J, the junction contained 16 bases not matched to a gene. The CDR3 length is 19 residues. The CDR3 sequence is CASSAQPGGSGGAQETQYF. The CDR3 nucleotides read TGCGCCAGCAGCGCCCAACCGGGTGGTAGCGGGGGGGCTCAAGAGACCCAGTACTTC.

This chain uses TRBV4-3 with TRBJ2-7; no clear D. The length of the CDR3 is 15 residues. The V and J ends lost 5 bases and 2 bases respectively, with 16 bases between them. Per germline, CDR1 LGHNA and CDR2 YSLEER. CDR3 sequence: CASSLESSVTYEQYF. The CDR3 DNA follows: TGCGCCAGCAGCTTAGAGTCGAGCGTCACCTACGAGCAGTACTTC.

CDR3 region: CASSPIVSLGGNTIYF. The CDR3 coding sequence is TGTGCCAGCAGCCCAATCGTTTCCTTGGGGGGAAACACCATATATTTT. The chain is built from TRBV28 and TRBJ1-3; D call uncertain. Trimming removed 6 bases from V and 4 bases from J, with 19 bases in between. The CDR3 spans 16 residues. Germline lookup yields CDR1 MDHEN and CDR2 SYDVKM. The whole variable domain, filled in from reference TRBV28 and TRBJ1-3, reads DVKVTQSSRYLVKRTGEKVFLECVQDMDHENMFWYRQDPGLGLRLIYFSYDVKMKEKGDIPEGYSVSREKKERFSLILESASTNQTSMYLCASSPIVSLGGNTIYFGEGSWLTVV.

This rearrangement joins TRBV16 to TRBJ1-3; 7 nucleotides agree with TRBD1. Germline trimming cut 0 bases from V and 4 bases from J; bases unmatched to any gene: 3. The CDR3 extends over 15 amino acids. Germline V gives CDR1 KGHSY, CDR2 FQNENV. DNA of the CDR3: TGTGCCAGCAGCCAATCAGCAGGGGGAGGAAACACCATATATTTT. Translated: CASSQSAGGGNTIYF.

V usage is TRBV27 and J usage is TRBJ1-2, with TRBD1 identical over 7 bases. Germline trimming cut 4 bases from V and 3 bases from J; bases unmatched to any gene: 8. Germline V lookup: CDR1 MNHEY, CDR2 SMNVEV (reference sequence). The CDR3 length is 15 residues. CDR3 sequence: CASSSYTTGHYGYTF. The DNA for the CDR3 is TGTGCCAGCAGTTCCTATACGACAGGGCACTATGGCTACACCTTC.

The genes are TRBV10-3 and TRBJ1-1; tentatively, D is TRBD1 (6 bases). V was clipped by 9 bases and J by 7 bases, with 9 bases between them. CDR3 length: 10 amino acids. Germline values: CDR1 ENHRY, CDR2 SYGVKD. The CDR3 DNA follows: TGTGCCATAGGGGGGGATGAAGCTTTCTTT. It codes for CAIGGDEAFF.